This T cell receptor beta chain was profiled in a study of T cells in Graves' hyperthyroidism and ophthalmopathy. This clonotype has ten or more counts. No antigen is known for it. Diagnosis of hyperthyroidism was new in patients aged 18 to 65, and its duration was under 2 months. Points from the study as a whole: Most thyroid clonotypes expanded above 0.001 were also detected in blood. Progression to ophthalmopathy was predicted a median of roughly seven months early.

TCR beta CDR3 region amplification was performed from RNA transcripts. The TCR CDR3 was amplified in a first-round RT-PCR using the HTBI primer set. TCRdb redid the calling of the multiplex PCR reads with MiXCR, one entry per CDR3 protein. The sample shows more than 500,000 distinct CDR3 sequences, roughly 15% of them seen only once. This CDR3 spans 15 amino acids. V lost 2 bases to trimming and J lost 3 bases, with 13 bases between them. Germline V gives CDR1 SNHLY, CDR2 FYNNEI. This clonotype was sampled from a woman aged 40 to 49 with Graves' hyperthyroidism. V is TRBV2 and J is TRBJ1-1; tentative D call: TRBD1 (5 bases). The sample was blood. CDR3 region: CASSERPRGDTEAFF. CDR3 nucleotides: TGTGCCAGCAGTGAAAGGCCCCGGGGGGACACTGAAGCTTTCTTT. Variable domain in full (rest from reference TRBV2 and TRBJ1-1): EPEVTQTPSHQVTQMGQEVILRCVPISNHLYFYWYRQILGQKVEFLVSFYNNEISEKSEIFDDQFSVERPDGSNFTLKIRSTKLEDSAMYFCASSERPRGDTEAFFGQGTRLTVV.